A single sample gave rise to the 10 T cell receptor beta chains below, sequenced in a study of OX40 agonist ivuxolimab in advanced cancers. Produced via immunoSEQ multiplex PCR; TCRdb's table is partial and in-frame only. The sample holds around 150,000 clones, about 92% seen once. Sample: CD4+ or CD8+ T cells sorted from blood, taken in a trial of the OX40 agonist ivuxolimab. These receptors came from an adult with an advanced solid tumor such as melanoma, head and neck, liver or kidney cancer.

This sequence joins TRBV27 and TRBJ2-5; 15 bases agree with TRBD2. This CDR3 has 17 residues. The junction had 8 bases not matched to a gene; V was cut back by 4 bases and J by 5 bases. CDR1 MNHEY and CDR2 SMNVEV come from the germline V gene (reference sequence). The CDR3 region has the DNA TGTGCCAGCAGTTCCCCCCGGACTAGCGGGAGGGCCGAGACCCAGTACTTC. Translating gives CASSSPRTSGRAETQYF.

This chain connects TRBV19 to TRBJ2-5, with 8 bases lining up with TRBD2. V gave up 7 bases and J gave up 4 bases; unmatched junction bases: 8. This CDR3 comprises 14 residues. Germline CDR1 is LNHDA and CDR2 is SQIVND (reference sequence). CDR3 sequence: CASTLAGNGETQYF. For the CDR3, the DNA is TGTGCCAGTACATTAGCGGGAAACGGAGAGACCCAGTACTTC.

The DNA for the CDR3 is TGCGCCAGCAGCCAAGAACCGAGTTATTCACCCCTCCACTTT. It specifies CASSQEPSYSPLHF. The chain combines TRBV4-3 with TRBJ1-6; no clear D. The germline V gene has CDR1 LGHNA and CDR2 YSLEER. Trimming took off 0 bases at V and 8 bases at J, with 8 bases between the two ends. This CDR3 spans 14 amino acids.

This chain joins TRBV29-1 and TRBJ1-4; D may be TRBD1 (6 bases). The CDR3 is 16 amino acids. The germline V and J ends were trimmed by 5 bases and 0 bases, with 16 bases remaining between them. CDR1 SQVTM and CDR2 ANQGSEA come from the germline V gene. The CDR3 sequence: CSVLGTPVATNEKLFF. The CDR3 DNA is TGCAGCGTTCTCGGGACACCCGTTGCAACTAATGAAAAACTGTTTTTT.

The chain joins TRBV6-6 to TRBJ2-5; TRBD1 might be the D (6 bases). This CDR3 has 14 residues. The V end was cut by 5 bases, the J end by 4 bases, with 14 bases between. The V gene's germline CDR1 is MNHNY and CDR2 SVGAGI (reference sequence). CDR3 DNA: TGTGCCAGCAGTCGAGGGGGTATACGAGAGACCCAGTACTTC. Its protein product is CASSRGGIRETQYF.

The V and J genes are TRBV10-1 and TRBJ2-1; 7 nucleotides line up with TRBD2. Per germline, CDR1 WNHNN and CDR2 SYGVQD (reference sequence). V dropped 4 bases and J dropped 5; count of bases not matched to a gene: 5. The CDR3 has 14 residues. CDR3 coding DNA: TGCGCCAGCAGTGGAGCGGGGCATAACAATGAGCAGTTCTTC. Residues: CASSGAGHNNEQFF.

The V gene is TRBV7-2, the J gene TRBJ2-5; possibly TRBD2 for D (6 bases). V was pared by 1 base and J by 5 bases, with 11 bases between. The CDR3 totals 14 residues. Germline CDR1 SGHTA, CDR2 FQGNSA. Here the CDR3 DNA reads TGTGCCAGCAGCTTAGGGAGGGGAAGGGAGACCCAGTACTTC. Amino acids: CASSLGRGRETQYF.

The V gene is TRBV6-5, the J gene TRBJ2-1; D unresolved. CDR1 is MNHEY, CDR2 SVGAGI, per germline. V lost 2 bases to trimming and J lost 3 bases, with 2 bases between them. This CDR3 has 12 amino acids. The CDR3: CASSYGYNEQFF. CDR3 sequence (DNA): TGTGCCAGCAGTTACGGCTACAATGAGCAGTTCTTC.

This clone was counted between two and nine times. V gene TRBV4-2 combines with J gene TRBJ1-5, with D hard to call. Per the germline V gene, CDR1 is LGHNA and CDR2 is YNFKEQ. This CDR3 has 13 amino acids. With 3 bases removed from V and 6 bases from J, the gap between germline ends came to 9 bases. The CDR3 sequence is CASSQERGQPQHF. The CDR3, as DNA: TGTGCCAGCAGCCAGGAGCGGGGTCAGCCCCAGCATTTT.

The chain employs TRBV5-1 and TRBJ1-2; D might be TRBD1 (5 bases). Trimming left V 0 bases short and J 8 bases short, with 17 bases between. The V gene's germline CDR1 is SGHRS and CDR2 YFSETQ. The CDR3 is 15 amino acids. The CDR3 DNA reads as TGCGCCAGCAGCTTGGGTGCAGGGAGTCGATCGGGCTACACCTTC. Translating gives CASSLGAGSRSGYTF.